This T cell receptor (beta chain) was captured by sequencing in a study of B cell selection in AIRE deficiency. About this clone itself: Antigen unknown.

As originally analysed: Conventional T cell pools: approximately 1x10^5 distinct patient, 130,000 to 150,000 donor TCRbeta sequences. The data were produced by immunoSEQ multiplex PCR, yet TCRdb's version contains in-frame clones alone and is incomplete. That table gives V, J and clone size, and the DNA gave D and trimming. Of approximately 25,000 clones in the sample, 95% were seen once. Germline V gives CDR1 SGHNT, CDR2 YENEEA. The CDR3 length is 15 residues. The V gene end was trimmed by 0 bases and the J gene end by 6 bases; junction bases not matched to a gene: 6. General study results and limits: CDR3s were shorter in shared Treg sequences, reflecting few non-templated nucleotide insertions. Of several thousand shared Treg TCRbeta sequences, around 32% were healthy-only, just under 9.5% patient-only. About a third of healthy-shared Treg TCRbeta sequences appeared in patient Tconv cells.

The sorted conventional CD4 T cells were gated as CD4+CD127+. The rearrangement joins TRBV11-3 to TRBJ2-7; the match to TRBD1 covers 9 bases. The sequence was obtained from a human donor in good health. Sequencing was performed on CD4+CD127+ conventional T cells sorted from PBMCs. CDR3 residues: CASSLEWGQGREQYF. CDR3 in DNA: TGTGCCAGCAGCTTAGAGTGGGGACAGGGACGCGAGCAGTACTTC.